This T cell receptor beta chain is from a study of neurological immune-mediated disorders. Time point denoted: longitudinal time-point 3. Germline CDR1 and CDR2: DFQATT and SNEGSKA (reference sequence). The V end lost 5 bases, the J end lost 1 base, and 14 bases lay between the germline ends. This CDR3 has 14 amino acids. This clonotype was observed many times. Its antigen is undetermined. Study-wide points: None of the CDR3 amino acid sequences of expanded clones recurred across subjects, suggesting private repertoires in all groups. HTLV-1-associated myelopathy displayed the greatest TCR clonal expansion, and multiple sclerosis exhibited the smallest, lower than that of healthy controls.

Per sequencing run, 15-18 subjects together gave over 170 million TCR-beta sequences. Via MiXCR, TCRdb re-called the 5' RACE reads, giving one row per CDR3 protein. The sample has about 81,000 distinct CDR3 sequences; around 4% are singletons. Sequencing was done on a sample of PBMCs. The sequence derives from a woman aged 60-75 years with multiple sclerosis. The chain uses TRBV20-1 and TRBJ1-1; D is unclear. CDR3 amino acids: CSAPERNSNTEAFF. CDR3 nucleotides: TGCAGTGCTCCTGAGCGCAACTCGAACACTGAAGCTTTCTTT.